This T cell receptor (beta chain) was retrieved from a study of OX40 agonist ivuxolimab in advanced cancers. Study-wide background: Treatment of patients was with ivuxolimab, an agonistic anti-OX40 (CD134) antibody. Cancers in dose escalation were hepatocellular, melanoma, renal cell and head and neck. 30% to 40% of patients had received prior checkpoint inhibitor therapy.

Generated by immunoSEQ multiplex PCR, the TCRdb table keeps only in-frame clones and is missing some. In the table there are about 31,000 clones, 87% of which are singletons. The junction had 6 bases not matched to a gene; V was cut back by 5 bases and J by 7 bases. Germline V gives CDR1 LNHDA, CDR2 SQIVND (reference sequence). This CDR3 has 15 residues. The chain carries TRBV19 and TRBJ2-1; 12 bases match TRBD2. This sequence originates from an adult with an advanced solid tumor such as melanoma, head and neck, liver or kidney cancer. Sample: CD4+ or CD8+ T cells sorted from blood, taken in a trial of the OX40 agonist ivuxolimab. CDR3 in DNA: TGTGCCAGTAGTCCAAGGACTAGCGGGATTAATGAGCAGTTCTTC. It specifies CASSPRTSGINEQFF.